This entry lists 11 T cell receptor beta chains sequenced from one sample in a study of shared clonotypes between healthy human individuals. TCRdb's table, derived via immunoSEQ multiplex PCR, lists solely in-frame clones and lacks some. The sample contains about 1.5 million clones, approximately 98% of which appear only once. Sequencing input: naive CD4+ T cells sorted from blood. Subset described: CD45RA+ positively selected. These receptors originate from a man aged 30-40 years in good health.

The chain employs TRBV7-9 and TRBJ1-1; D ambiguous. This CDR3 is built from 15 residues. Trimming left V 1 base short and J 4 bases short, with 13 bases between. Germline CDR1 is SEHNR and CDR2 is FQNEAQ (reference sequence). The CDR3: CASSLVGSLFTEAFF. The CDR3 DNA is TGTGCCAGCAGCTTAGTAGGCAGTTTATTCACTGAAGCTTTCTTT. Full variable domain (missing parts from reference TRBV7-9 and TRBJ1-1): DTGVSQNPRHKITKRGQNVTFRCDPISEHNRLYWYRQTLGQGPEFLTYFQNEAQLEKSRLLSDRFSAERPKGSFSTLEIQRTEQGDSAMYLCASSLVGSLFTEAFFGQGTRLTVV.

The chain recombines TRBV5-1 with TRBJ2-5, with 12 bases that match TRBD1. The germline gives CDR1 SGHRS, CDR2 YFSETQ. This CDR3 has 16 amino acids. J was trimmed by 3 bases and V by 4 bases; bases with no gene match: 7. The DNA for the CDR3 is TGCGCCAGCAGCAACCGGGACAGGGGGCGGGAAGAGACCCAGTACTTC. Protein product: CASSNRDRGREETQYF.

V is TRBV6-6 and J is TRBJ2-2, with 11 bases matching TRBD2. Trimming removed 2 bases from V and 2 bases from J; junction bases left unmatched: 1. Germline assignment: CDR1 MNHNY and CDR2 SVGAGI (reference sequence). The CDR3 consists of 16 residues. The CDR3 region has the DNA TGTGCCAGCAGTTACACTAGCGGGAGAAACACCGGGGAGCTGTTTTTT. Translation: CASSYTSGRNTGELFF.

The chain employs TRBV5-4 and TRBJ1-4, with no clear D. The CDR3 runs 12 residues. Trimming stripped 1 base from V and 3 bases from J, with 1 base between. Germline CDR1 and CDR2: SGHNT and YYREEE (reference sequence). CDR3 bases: TGTGCCAGCAGCTTGCCTAATGAAAAACTGTTTTTT. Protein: CASSLPNEKLFF. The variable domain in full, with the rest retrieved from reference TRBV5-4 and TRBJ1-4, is ETGVTQSPTHLIKTRGQQVTLRCSSQSGHNTVSWYQQALGQGPQFIFQYYREEENGRGNFPPRFSGLQFPNYSSELNVNALELDDSALYLCASSLPNEKLFFGSGTQLSVL.

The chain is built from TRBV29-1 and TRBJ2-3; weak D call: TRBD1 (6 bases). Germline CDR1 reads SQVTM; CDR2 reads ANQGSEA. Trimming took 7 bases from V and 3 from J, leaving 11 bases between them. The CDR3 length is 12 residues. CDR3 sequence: CSGGGLTDTQYF. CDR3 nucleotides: TGCAGCGGAGGGGGATTGACAGATACGCAGTATTTT.

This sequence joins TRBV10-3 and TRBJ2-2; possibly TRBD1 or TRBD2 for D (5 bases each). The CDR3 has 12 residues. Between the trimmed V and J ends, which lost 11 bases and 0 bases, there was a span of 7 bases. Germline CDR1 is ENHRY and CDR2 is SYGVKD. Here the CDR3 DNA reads TGTGCCCTGGGACCGAACACCGGGGAGCTGTTTTTT. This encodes CALGPNTGELFF.

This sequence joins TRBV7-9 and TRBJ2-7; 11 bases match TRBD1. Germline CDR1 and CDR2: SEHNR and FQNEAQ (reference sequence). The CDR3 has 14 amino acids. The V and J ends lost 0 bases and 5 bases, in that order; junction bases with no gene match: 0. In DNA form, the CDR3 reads TGTGCCAGCAGCTTAGCGGGACAGGGGGACGAGCAGTACTTC. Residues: CASSLAGQGDEQYF. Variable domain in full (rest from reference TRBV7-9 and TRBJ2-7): DTGVSQNPRHKITKRGQNVTFRCDPISEHNRLYWYRQTLGQGPEFLTYFQNEAQLEKSRLLSDRFSAERPKGSFSTLEIQRTEQGDSAMYLCASSLAGQGDEQYFGPGTRLTVT.

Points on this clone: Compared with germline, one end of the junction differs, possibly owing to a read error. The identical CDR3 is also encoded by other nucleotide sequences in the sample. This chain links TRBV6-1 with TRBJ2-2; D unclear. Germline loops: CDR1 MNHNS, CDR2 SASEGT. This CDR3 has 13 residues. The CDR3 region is CASREGNTGELFF. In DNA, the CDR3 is TGTGCCAGCAGGGAAGGGAACACCGGGGAGCTGTTTTTT.

Written as DNA, the CDR3 is TGTGCCAGCAGTCAAGGCACTAGCGGGATCGGTGAGCAGTTCTTC. This sequence encodes CASSQGTSGIGEQFF. The J gene is TRBJ2-1, the V gene TRBV28; 10 bases align to TRBD2. From germline, CDR1 is MDHEN and CDR2 SYDVKM. J was trimmed by 9 bases and V by 5 bases; bases with no gene match: 10. There are 15 residues in the CDR3.

Here the CDR3 DNA reads TGTGCCAGCTCACCACCGTCCCAAACAGGGGAGAATGAAAAACTGTTTTTT. It codes for CASSPPSQTGENEKLFF. The V and J genes are TRBV18 and TRBJ1-4; 7 positions match TRBD1. Trimming removed 0 bases from V and 5 bases from J; junction bases left unmatched: 9. CDR3 size: 17 residues. The germline CDR1 and CDR2 sequences are KGHSH and LQKENI.

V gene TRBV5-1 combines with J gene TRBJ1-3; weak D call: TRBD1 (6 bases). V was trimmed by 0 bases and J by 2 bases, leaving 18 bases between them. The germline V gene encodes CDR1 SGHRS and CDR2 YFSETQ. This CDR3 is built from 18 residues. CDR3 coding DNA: TGCGCCAGCAGCTTGGCCAGGAGTTCTCCAGGGGCTGGAAACACCATATATTTT. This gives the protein CASSLARSSPGAGNTIYF.